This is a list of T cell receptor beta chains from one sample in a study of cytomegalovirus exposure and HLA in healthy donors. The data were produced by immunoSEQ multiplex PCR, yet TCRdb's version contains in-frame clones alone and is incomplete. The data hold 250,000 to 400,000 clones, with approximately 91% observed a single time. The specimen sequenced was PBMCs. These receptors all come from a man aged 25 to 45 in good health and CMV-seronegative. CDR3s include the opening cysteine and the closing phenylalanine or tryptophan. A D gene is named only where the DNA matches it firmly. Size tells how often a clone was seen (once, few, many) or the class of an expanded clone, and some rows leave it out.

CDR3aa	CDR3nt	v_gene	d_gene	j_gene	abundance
CASIPHWGPHEQYF	TGTGCCAGCATCCCGCATTGGGGGCCGCACGAGCAGTACTTC	TRBV7-9	.	TRBJ2-7	few
CASSGSGGANEQFF	TGCGCCAGCAGTGGATCGGGGGGAGCGAATGAGCAGTTCTTC	TRBV10-1	TRBD2	TRBJ2-1	.
CASSADRDKALNTEAFF	TGTGCCAGCAGCGCCGACAGGGATAAGGCTCTGAACACTGAAGCTTTCTTT	TRBV2	TRBD1	TRBJ1-1	.
CASSEDRWAFF	TGTGCCAGCAGCGAGGACAGGTGGGCTTTCTTT	TRBV5-6	TRBD1	TRBJ1-1	.
CASRHDSYNSPLHF	TGTGCCAGCAGACACGACAGTTATAATTCACCCCTCCACTTT	TRBV5-4	.	TRBJ1-6	.
CASSHYRENTEAFF	TGCGCCAGCAGCCATTACAGGGAAAACACTGAAGCTTTCTTT	TRBV4-1	.	TRBJ1-1	.
CASSLMGGKVDTQYF	TGTGCCAGCAGTTTAATGGGGGGTAAGGTGGATACGCAGTATTTT	TRBV27	.	TRBJ2-3	.
CASSLGYIIQETQYF	TGTGCCAGCAGCTTAGGATACATCATTCAAGAGACCCAGTACTTC	TRBV7-9	.	TRBJ2-5	.
CASSESGQNQPQHF	TGCGCCAGCAGTGAGTCTGGCCAGAATCAGCCCCAGCATTTT	TRBV10-2	.	TRBJ1-5	.
CASSVSAGEQYF	TGTGCCAGCAGCGTATCTGCGGGTGAGCAGTACTTC	TRBV9	.	TRBJ2-7	.